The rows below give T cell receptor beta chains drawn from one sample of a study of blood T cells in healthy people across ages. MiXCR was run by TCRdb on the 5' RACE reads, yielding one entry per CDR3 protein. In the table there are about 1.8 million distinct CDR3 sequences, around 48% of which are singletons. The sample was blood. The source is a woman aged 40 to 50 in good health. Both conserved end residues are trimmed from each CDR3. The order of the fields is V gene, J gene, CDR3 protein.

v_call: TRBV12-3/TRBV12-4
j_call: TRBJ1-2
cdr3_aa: ASSSGASYGYT

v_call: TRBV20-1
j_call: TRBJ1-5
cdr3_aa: SAMVQGSNQPQH

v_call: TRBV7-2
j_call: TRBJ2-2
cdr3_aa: ASSFDRVTGELF

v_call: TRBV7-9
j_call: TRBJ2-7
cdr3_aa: ASGRVTDNEQY

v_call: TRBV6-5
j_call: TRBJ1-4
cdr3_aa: ASRSYQEKLF

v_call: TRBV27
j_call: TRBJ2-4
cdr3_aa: ASKIVALTVQY

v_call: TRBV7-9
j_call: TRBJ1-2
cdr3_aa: ASSSPSSFGYT

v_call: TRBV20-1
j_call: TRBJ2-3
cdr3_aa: SALRDPQRGDTQY

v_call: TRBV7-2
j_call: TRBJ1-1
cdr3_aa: ASSRLENTEAF

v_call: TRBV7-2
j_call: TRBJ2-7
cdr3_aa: ASSLDRLAGYEQY

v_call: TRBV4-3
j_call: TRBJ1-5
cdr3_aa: ASSQDWRGNQPQH

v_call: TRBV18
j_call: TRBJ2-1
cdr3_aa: ASSPPRAGALYNEQF

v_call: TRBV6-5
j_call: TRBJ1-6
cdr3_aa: ASSTDGNSPLH

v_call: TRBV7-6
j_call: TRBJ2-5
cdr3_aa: ASSLPSSGEETQY

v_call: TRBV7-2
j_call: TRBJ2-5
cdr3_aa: ASSTQISQEETQY

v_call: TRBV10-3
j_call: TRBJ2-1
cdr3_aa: AISGFERGGYVNEQF

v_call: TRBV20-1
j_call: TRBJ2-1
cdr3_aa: SASTRDTFPTTRNEQF

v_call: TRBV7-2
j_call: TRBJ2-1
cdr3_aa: ASSLGGGVNEQF

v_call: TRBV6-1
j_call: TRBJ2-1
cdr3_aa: ASSEGTKTAQF

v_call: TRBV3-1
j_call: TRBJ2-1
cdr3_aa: ASSQGLAGGPDNEQF

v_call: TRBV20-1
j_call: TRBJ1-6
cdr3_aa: SARYGESPSSYNSPLH

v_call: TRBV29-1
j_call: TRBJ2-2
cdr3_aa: SVDGADTGELF

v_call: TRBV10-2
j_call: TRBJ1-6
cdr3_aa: ASRQTNSPLH

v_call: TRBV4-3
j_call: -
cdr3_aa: ASSLWTGSSYNEQY

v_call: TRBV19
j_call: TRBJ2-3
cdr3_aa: ASSIAPGKGDTQY

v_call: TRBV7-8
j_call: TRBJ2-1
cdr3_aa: ASSFDPDRSSSYNEQF

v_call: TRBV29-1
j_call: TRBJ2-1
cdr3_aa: SVEVVRTGGKNEQF

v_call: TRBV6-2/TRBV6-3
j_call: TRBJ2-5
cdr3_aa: ASSSFYRGRRETQY

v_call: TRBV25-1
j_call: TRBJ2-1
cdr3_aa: ASSDRRDNEQF

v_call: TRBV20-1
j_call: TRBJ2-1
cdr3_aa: SARQGTSYNEQF

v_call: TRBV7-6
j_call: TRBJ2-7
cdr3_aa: ATERAPGHYEQY

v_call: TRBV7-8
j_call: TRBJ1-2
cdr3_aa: ASSSARTLNGYT

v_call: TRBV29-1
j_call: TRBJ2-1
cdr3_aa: SVLVGLPSNEQF

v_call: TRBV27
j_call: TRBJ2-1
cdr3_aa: ASSLSKGYSEQF

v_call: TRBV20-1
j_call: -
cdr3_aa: SARDLGSYEQY

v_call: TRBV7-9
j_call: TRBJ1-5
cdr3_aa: ASSGGTGNQPQH

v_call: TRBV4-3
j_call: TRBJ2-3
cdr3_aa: ASSQEEGVRGTQY

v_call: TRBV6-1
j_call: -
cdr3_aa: ASSEGAGGGNEQY

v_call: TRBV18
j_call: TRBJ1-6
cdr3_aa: ASSESGGQGISPLH

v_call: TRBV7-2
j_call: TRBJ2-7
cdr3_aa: ASSLGSWRTSGANSYEQY

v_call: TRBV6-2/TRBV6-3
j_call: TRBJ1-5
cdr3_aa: ASSPDRGVSQPQH

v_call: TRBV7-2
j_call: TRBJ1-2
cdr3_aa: ASSWDSNYGYT

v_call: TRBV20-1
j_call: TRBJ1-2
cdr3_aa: SARETGGHYGYT

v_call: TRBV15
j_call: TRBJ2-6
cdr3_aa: ATSRGDSAFSGANVLT

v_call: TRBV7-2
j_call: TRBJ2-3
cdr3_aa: ASSPSGRADTQY